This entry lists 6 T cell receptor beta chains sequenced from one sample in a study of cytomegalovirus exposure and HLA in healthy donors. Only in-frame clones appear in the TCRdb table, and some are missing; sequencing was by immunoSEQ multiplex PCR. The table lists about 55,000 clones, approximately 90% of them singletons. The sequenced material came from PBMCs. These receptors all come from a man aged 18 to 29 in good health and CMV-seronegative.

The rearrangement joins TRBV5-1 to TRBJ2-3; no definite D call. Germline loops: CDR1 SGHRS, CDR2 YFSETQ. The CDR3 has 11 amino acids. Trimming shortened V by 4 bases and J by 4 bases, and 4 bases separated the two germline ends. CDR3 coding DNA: TGCGCCAGCAGCGGAGCAGATACGCAGTATTTT. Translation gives CASSGADTQYF.

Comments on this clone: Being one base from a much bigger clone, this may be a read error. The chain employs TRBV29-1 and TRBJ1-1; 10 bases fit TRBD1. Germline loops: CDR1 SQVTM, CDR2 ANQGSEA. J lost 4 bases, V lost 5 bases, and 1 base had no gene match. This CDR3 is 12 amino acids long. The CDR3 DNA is TGCAGCGTTAGGACAGGGGGCACTGAAGCTTTCTTT. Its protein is CSVRTGGTEAFF.

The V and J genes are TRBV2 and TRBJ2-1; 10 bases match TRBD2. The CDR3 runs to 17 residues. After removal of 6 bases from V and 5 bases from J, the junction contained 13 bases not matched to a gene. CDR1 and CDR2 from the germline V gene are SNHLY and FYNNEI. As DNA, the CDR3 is TGTGCCAGCAGGGGGGGGGTAGCGGGAGGAGCGCACAATGAGCAGTTCTTC. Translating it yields CASRGGVAGGAHNEQFF.

CDR3 coding DNA: TGTGCCAGCACCATAGGGGATTCCCCGAACACTGAAGCTTTCTTT. This gives the protein CASTIGDSPNTEAFF. This chain uses TRBV9 with TRBJ1-1; tentatively, D is TRBD1 (5 bases). V gave up 6 bases and J gave up 1 base, with 16 bases separating them. The CDR3 extends over 15 amino acids. The V gene's germline CDR1 is SGDLS and CDR2 YYNGEE.

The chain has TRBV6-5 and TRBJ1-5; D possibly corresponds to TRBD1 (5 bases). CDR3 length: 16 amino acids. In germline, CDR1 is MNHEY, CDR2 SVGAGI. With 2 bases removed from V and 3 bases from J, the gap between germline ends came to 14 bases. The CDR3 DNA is TGTGCCAGCAGTTACCCCGGGGGGTCTTCCAATCAGCCCCAGCATTTT. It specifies CASSYPGGSSNQPQHF.

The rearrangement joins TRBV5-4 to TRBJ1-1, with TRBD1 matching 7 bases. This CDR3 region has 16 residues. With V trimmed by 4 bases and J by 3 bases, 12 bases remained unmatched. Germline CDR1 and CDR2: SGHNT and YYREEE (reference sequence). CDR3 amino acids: CASSPRQGPPDTEAFF. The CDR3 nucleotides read TGTGCCAGCAGCCCCAGACAGGGCCCCCCTGACACTGAAGCTTTCTTT.